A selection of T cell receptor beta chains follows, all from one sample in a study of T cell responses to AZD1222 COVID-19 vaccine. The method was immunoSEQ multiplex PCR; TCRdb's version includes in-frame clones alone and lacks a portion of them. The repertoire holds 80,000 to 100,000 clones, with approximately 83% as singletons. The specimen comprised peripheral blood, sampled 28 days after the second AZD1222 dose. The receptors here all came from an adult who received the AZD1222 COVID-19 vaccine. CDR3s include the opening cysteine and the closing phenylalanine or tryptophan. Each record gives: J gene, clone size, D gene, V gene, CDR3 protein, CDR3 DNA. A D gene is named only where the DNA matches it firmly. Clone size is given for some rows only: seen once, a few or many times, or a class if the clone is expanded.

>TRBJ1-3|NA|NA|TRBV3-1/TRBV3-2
CASSQTTYTIYF
TGTGCCAGCAGCCAGACCACTTACACCATATATTTT
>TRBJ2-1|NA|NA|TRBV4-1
CASSQSFVRYNEQFF
TGCGCCAGCAGCCAATCATTCGTACGTTACAATGAGCAGTTCTTC
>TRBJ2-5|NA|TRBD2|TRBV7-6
CASSPRAGTSKETQYF
TGTGCCAGCAGCCCAAGAGCCGGGACTAGCAAGGAGACCCAGTACTTC
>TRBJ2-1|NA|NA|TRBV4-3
CASSQGAGGASAEQFF
TGCGCCAGCAGCCAAGGGGCAGGAGGGGCCTCGGCCGAGCAGTTCTTC
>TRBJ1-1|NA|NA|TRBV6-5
CASRNAGLAFF
TGTGCCAGCAGAAACGCGGGGTTGGCTTTCTTT
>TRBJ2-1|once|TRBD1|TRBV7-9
CASSPRDRGYEQFF
TGTGCCAGCAGCCCCCGGGACAGGGGCTATGAGCAGTTCTTC
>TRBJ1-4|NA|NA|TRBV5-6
CASRGQENEKLFF
TGTGCCAGCAGGGGACAAGAGAATGAAAAACTGTTTTTT
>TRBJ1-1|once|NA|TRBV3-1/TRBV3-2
CASSQTLNTEAFF
TGTGCCAGCAGCCAAACGCTGAACACTGAAGCTTTCTTT
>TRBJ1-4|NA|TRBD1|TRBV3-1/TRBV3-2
CASSYFGTGKMEKLFF
TGTGCCAGCAGCTATTTTGGGACAGGGAAAATGGAAAAACTGTTTTTT
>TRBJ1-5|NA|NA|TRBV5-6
CASSQRGTSNQPQHF
TGTGCCAGCAGCCAGAGAGGGACGAGCAATCAGCCCCAGCATTTT
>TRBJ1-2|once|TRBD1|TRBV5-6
CASSPTGTPGGYTF
TGTGCCAGCAGCCCGACAGGGACCCCAGGTGGCTACACCTTC
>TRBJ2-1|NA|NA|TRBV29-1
CSVVRGTYNEQFF
TGCAGCGTCGTTCGGGGGACCTACAATGAGCAGTTCTTC
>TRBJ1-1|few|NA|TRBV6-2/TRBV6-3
CASSYSRGEAFF
TGTGCCAGCAGTTACTCGAGGGGAGAAGCTTTCTTT
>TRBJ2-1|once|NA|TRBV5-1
CASSLEIGNNEQFF
TGCGCCAGCAGCTTGGAGATTGGGAACAATGAGCAGTTCTTC
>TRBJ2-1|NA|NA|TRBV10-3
CATAPELLGSRNEQFF
TGTGCCACCGCACCCGAATTACTGGGAAGCCGTAATGAGCAGTTCTTC
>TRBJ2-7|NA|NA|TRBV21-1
CASSKGGGSYEQYF
TGTGCCAGCAGCAAAGGCGGCGGTTCCTACGAGCAGTACTTC
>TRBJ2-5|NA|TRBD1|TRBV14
CASSPRTGVRETQYF
TGTGCCAGCAGTCCACGGACAGGGGTGAGGGAGACCCAGTACTTC
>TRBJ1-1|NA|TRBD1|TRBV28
CASSSARDRLNTEAFF
TGTGCCAGCAGTTCTGCCCGGGACAGATTGAACACTGAAGCTTTCTTT